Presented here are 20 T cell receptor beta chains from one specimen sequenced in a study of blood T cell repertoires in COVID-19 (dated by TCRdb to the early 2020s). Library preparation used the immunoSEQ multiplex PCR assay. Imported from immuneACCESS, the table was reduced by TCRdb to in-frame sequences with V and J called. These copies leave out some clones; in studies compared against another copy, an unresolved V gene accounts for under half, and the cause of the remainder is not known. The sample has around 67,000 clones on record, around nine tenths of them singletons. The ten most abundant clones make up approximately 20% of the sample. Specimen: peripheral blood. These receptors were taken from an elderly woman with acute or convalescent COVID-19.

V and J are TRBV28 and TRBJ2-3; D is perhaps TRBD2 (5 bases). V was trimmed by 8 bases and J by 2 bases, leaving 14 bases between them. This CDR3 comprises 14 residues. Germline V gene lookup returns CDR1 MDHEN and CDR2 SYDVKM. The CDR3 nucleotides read TGTGCCAGCCGAGGAGGCTTCTCCACAGATACGCAGTATTTT. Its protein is CASRGGFSTDTQYF.

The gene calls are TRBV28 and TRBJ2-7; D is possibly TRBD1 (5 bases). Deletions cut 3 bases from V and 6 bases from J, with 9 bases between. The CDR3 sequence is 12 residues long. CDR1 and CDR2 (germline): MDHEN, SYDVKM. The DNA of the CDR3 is TGTGCCAGCAGTTTCTGGGGCTTCGAGCAGTACTTC. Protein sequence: CASSFWGFEQYF.

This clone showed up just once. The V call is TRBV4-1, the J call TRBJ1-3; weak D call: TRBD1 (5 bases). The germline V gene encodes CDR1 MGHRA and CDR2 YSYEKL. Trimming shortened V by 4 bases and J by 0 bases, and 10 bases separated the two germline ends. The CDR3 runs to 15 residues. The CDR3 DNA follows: TGCGCCAGCAGCCGAGACAGTGACTCTGGAAACACCATATATTTT. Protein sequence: CASSRDSDSGNTIYF.

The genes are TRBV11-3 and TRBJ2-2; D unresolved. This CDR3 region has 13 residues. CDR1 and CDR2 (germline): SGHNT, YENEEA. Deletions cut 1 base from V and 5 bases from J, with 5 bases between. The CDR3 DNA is TGTGCCAGCAGCTTAGTTCGTACCGGGGAGCTGTTTTTT. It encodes CASSLVRTGELFF.

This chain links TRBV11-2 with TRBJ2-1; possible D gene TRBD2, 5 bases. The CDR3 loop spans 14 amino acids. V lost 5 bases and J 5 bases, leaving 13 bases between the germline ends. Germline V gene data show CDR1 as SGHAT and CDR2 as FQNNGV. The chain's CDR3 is CASSVTFGDNEQFF. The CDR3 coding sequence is TGTGCCAGCAGCGTCACCTTCGGGGACAATGAGCAGTTCTTC.

The CDR3 region is CASSLLISGPNTGELFF. CDR3 in DNA: TGCGCCAGCAGCCTATTAATTAGCGGGCCGAACACCGGGGAGCTGTTTTTT. The chain carries TRBV5-1 and TRBJ2-2; 7 nucleotides agree with TRBD2. CDR3 length: 17 residues. The germline CDR1 and CDR2 sequences are SGHRS and YFSETQ. With V trimmed by 4 bases and J by 0 bases, 9 bases remained unmatched.

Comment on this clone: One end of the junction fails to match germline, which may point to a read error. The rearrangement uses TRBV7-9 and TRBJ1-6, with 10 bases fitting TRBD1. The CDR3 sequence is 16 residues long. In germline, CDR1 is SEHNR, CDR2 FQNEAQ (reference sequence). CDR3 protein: CASSFDRGRGNSLLHF. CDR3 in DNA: TGTGCCAGCAGCTTCGACAGGGGGCGAGGGAATTCACTCCTCCACTTT.

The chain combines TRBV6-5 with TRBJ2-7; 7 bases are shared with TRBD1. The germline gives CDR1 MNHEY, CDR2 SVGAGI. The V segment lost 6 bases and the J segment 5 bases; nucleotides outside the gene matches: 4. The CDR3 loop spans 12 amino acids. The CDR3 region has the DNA TGTGCCAGCAGGACAGGGTGGAACGAGCAGTACTTC. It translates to CASRTGWNEQYF.

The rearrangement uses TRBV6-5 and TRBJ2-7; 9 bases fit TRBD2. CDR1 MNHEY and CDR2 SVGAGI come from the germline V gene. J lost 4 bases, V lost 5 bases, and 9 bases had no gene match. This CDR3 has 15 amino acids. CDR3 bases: TGTGCCAGCAGTCCCCTGGGTAGCGGGGGTTACGAGCAGTACTTC. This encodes CASSPLGSGGYEQYF.

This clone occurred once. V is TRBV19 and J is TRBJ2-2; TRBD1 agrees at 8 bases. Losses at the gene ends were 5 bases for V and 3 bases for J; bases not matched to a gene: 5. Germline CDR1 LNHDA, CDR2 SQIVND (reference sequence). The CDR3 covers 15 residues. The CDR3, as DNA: TGTGCCAGTAGTGGACAGGGTTTCTACACCGGGGAGCTGTTTTTT. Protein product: CASSGQGFYTGELFF.

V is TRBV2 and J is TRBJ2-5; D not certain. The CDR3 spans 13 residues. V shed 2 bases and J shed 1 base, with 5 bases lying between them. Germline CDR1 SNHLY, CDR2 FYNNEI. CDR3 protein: CASSEYIQETQYF. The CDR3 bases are TGTGCCAGCAGTGAATACATCCAAGAGACCCAGTACTTC.

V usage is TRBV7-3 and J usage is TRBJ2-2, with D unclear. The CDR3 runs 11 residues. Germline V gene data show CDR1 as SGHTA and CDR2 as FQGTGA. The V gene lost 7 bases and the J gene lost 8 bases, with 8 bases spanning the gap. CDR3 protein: CASTNGGELFF. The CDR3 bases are TGTGCCAGCACCAACGGGGGGGAGCTGTTTTTT. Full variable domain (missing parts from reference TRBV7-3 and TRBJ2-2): GAGVSQTPSNKVTEKGKYVELRCDPISGHTALYWYRQSLGQGPEFLIYFQGTGAADDSGLPNDRFFAVRPEGSVSTLKIQRTERGDSAVYLCASTNGGELFFGEGSRLTVL.

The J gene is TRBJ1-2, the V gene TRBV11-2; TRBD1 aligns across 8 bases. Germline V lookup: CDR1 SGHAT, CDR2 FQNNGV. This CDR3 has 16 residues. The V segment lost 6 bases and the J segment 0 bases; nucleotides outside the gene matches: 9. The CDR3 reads CASRRPGQATNYGYTF. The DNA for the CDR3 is TGTGCCAGCAGGCGGCCGGGACAGGCGACTAACTATGGCTACACCTTC.

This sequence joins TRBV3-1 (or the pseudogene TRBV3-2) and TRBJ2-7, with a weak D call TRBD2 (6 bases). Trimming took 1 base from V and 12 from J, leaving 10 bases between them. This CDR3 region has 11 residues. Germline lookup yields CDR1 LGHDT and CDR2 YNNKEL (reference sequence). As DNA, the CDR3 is TGTGCCAGCAGCCAAGTCGGGGACTTGTACTTC. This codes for CASSQVGDLYF.

The CDR3 DNA sequence: TGTGCCAGCAGCTTGGAGCCGACAGGGTATAATGAGCAGTTCTTC. Its protein is CASSLEPTGYNEQFF. This chain joins TRBV5-4 and TRBJ2-1, with 7 nucleotides matching TRBD1. J lost 7 bases, V lost 0 bases, and 7 bases had no gene match. This CDR3 is built from 15 residues. The germline V gene encodes CDR1 SGHNT and CDR2 YYREEE (reference sequence).

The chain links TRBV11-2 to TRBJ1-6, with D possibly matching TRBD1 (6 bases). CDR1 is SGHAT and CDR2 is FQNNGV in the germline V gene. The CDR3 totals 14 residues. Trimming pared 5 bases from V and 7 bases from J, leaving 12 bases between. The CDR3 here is CASSLTGSNSPLHF. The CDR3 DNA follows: TGTGCCAGCAGCCTGACAGGTTCCAATTCACCCCTCCACTTT.

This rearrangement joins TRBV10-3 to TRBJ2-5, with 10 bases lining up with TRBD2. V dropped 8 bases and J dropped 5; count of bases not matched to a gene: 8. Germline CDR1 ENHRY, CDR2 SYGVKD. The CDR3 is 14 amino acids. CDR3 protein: CAISYLAGAETQYF. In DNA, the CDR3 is TGTGCCATCTCCTACCTAGCGGGAGCGGAGACCCAGTACTTC.

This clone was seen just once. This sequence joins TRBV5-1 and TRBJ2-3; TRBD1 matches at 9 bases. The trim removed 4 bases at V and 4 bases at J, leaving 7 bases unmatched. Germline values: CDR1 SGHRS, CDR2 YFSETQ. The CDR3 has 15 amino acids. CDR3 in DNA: TGCGCCAGCAGCCCCGAGGGACAGGGCCCAGATACGCAGTATTTT. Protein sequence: CASSPEGQGPDTQYF.

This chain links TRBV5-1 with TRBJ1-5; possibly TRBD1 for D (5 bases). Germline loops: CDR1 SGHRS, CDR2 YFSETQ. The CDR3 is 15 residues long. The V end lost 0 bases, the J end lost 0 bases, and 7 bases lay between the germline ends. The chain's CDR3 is CASSLEGVSNQPQHF. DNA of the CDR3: TGCGCCAGCAGCTTGGAAGGGGTTAGCAATCAGCCCCAGCATTTT. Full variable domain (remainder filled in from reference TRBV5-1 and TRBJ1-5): KAGVTQTPRYLIKTRGQQVTLSCSPISGHRSVSWYQQTPGQGLQFLFEYFSETQRNKGNFPGRFSGRQFSNSRSEMNVSTLELGDSALYLCASSLEGVSNQPQHFGDGTRLSIL.

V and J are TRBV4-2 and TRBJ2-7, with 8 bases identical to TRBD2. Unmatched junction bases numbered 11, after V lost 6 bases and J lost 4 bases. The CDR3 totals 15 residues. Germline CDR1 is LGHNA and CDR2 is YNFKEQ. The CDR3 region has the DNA TGTGCCAGCAGGGTGGGTCGTAGCGGGGCGTACGAGCAGTACTTC. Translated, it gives CASRVGRSGAYEQYF.